What follows describes a single T cell receptor (beta chain). 13 Jbeta primers and 60 Vbeta primers were used for the PCR. This table comes from immunoSEQ multiplex PCR, and its TCRdb copy is limited to in-frame clones, with some not included. The repertoire has approximately 220,000 clones, approximately 80% of them found once; the top ten carry approximately 2.8%. Unmatched junction bases numbered 6, after V lost 5 bases and J lost 3 bases. The CDR3 consists of 16 residues. Germline lookup yields CDR1 MNHEY and CDR2 SMNVEV (reference sequence). This specimen belongs to a study of cytomegalovirus exposure and HLA in healthy donors.

The receptor's source is a man aged 25 to 45 in good health and CMV-seronegative. Sequencing was carried out using PBMCs. This chain connects TRBV27 to TRBJ1-5; 11 positions match TRBD1. CDR3 bases: TGTGCCAGCAGTCCAGGGACAGGGGGATTCAATCAGCCCCAGCATTTT. Its translation is CASSPGTGGFNQPQHF.